A selection of T cell receptor beta chains follows, all from one sample in a study of OX40 agonist ivuxolimab in advanced cancers. Repertoires were generated with immunoSEQ multiplex PCR, while TCRdb's copy carries only in-frame clones and drops some. The sample has some 100,000 clones, approximately 91% seen once. The material sequenced was CD4+ or CD8+ T cells sorted from blood, taken in a trial of the OX40 agonist ivuxolimab. The receptors were sampled from an adult with an advanced solid tumor such as melanoma, head and neck, liver or kidney cancer. Both conserved end residues are part of each CDR3. The D gene is left open where the match is weak. Not all rows give a size; the values are once, few, many and, for expanded clones, a class.

>-|15|-|TRBJ1-1|TRBV2
TGTGCCAGCAGTGAAGTCCACAGAACGAACACTGAAGCTTTCTTT
CASSEVHRTNTEAFF
>-|16|-|TRBJ1-1|TRBV6-6
TGTGCCAGCAGTTACGGGACACGGAGTTCGAACACTGAAGCTTTCTTT
CASSYGTRSSNTEAFF
>-|13|TRBD1|TRBJ2-7|TRBV2
TGTGCCAGCTCCCGGGACAGGGGTCCCGAGCAGTACTTC
CASSRDRGPEQYF
>-|17|-|TRBJ1-5|TRBV6-1
TGTGCCAGCAGTGAATCAGTAAGTGGTGTTGGCGATCAGCCCCAGCATTTT
CASSESVSGVGDQPQHF
>-|11|-|TRBJ2-1|TRBV6-1
TGTGCCTGCACGACTTGGAATGAGCAGTTCTTC
CACTTWNEQFF
>-|16|-|TRBJ1-4|TRBV1
TGCACCAGCAGCCAAAGACCGCCGGGACAGAATGAAAAACTGTTTTTT
CTSSQRPPGQNEKLFF
>-|14|TRBD1|TRBJ1-2|TRBV6-1
TGTGCCAGCAGTGAGATAGACAGGGGGCATGGCTACACCTTC
CASSEIDRGHGYTF
>-|11|-|TRBJ2-1|TRBV14
TGTGCCAGCAGCCTCCGGGACTCACAGTTCTTC
CASSLRDSQFF
>-|16|TRBD1|TRBJ1-4|TRBV14
TGTGCCAGCAGCACTGGACAGGGGGTGTTCTATGAAAAACTGTTTTTT
CASSTGQGVFYEKLFF
>-|19|TRBD2|TRBJ2-2|TRBV5-6
TGTGCCAGCAGCTTGCTTTTGATAGCGGGAGGTCGGGTCACCGGGGAGCTGTTTTTT
CASSLLLIAGGRVTGELFF
>few|16|TRBD1|TRBJ2-2|TRBV5-1
TGCGCCAGCAGGTCATCCGGGACAGTCGGAACCGGGGAGCTGTTTTTT
CASRSSGTVGTGELFF
>-|15|-|TRBJ1-2|TRBV28
TGTGCCAGCAATAACTTGGACGGAGCTAACTATGGCTACACCTTC
CASNNLDGANYGYTF
>-|17|-|TRBJ1-5|TRBV19
TGTGCCAGTAGAACAACTCCTGGGTCTTGGAGTTCTCAGCCCCAGCATTTT
CASRTTPGSWSSQPQHF
>-|17|-|TRBJ2-7|TRBV28
TGTGCCAGCAGTTTCAGTAACCCAGGGAAGAGCTCCTACGAGCAGTACTTC
CASSFSNPGKSSYEQYF
>-|13|-|TRBJ2-1|TRBV27
TGTGCCAGCAGGGTCACACTAGTCGGGGAGCAGTTCTTC
CASRVTLVGEQFF
>-|15|TRBD2|TRBJ2-1|TRBV6-5
TGTGCCAGCAGTTACGATTCTAGCGGGGCGGTTGAGCAGTTCTTC
CASSYDSSGAVEQFF
>-|15|TRBD1|TRBJ2-1|TRBV7-9
TGTGCCAGCAGCTTAGGGACAGGGGTCCACAATGAGCAGTTCTTC
CASSLGTGVHNEQFF
>-|12|-|TRBJ2-7|TRBV6-1
TGTGCCAGCAGTGATGGGCGCTACGAGCAGTACTTC
CASSDGRYEQYF
>-|14|-|TRBJ1-2|TRBV25-1
TGTGCCAGGGGACTTGGGGGTGGAATGTATGGCTACACCTTC
CARGLGGGMYGYTF
>-|14|TRBD1|TRBJ1-2|TRBV7-9
TGTGCCAGCAGCCCGCCGGGACAGGGCGGTGGCTACACCTTC
CASSPPGQGGGYTF
>-|12|-|TRBJ2-7|TRBV30
TGTGCCTGGAGTGTACTCACCTACGAGCAGTACTTC
CAWSVLTYEQYF
>-|11|-|TRBJ2-7|TRBV7-2
TGTGCCAGCAGCCGCTCCTACGAGCAGTACTTC
CASSRSYEQYF
>once|14|-|TRBJ2-3|TRBV29-1
TGCAGCGTTTACGTACTAGAAAGCACAGATACGCAGTATTTT
CSVYVLESTDTQYF
>-|13|-|TRBJ2-5|TRBV14
TGTGCCAGCAGCCAGCAGGGTACGGAGACCCAGTACTTC
CASSQQGTETQYF
>-|14|-|TRBJ2-2|TRBV5-4
TGTGCCAGCAGCTTGGCTTGGAACACCGGGGAGCTGTTTTTT
CASSLAWNTGELFF
>-|14|-|TRBJ2-7|TRBV11-2
TGTGCCAGCAGCTTAGATCCGGGGAACTACGAGCAGTACTTC
CASSLDPGNYEQYF
>-|14|-|TRBJ2-7|TRBV15
TGTGCCACCAGCAGAGATTCAGGACCCTACGAGCAGTACTTC
CATSRDSGPYEQYF
>-|9|-|TRBJ1-2|TRBV30
TGTGCCTCGGGGCAGGGCTACACCTTC
CASGQGYTF
>-|16|-|TRBJ2-1|TRBV28
TGTGCCAGCAGTTTACTATCTGCGGGATCCGACAATGAGCAGTTCTTC
CASSLLSAGSDNEQFF
>once|11|-|TRBJ1-5|TRBV6-1
TGTGCCAGCAGTGAACTTCAGCCACAGCATTTT
CASSELQPQHF
>-|15|TRBD1|TRBJ2-2|TRBV5-1
TGCGCCAGCAGCTTGCAGGGGGCAACTAACGGGGAGCTGTTTTTT
CASSLQGATNGELFF
>-|13|-|TRBJ1-2|TRBV5-4
TGTGCCAGCACGAATGTGTTTAACTATGGCTACACCTTC
CASTNVFNYGYTF
>-|16|-|TRBJ1-3|TRBV9
TGTGCCAGCAGCGTCACAGGGTTCAACACTGGAAACACCATATATTTT
CASSVTGFNTGNTIYF
>-|11|-|TRBJ2-1|TRBV7-8
TGTGCCAGCAGCTTAGGGCATGAGCAGTTCTTC
CASSLGHEQFF
>-|14|TRBD2|TRBJ2-1|TRBV19
TGTGCCAGTAGTCGACTAGCGGGGGTTTCTGAGCAGTTCTTC
CASSRLAGVSEQFF
>-|19|TRBD2|TRBJ2-1|TRBV7-6
TGTGCCAGCAGCTTAGCTCTGAGACTAGCGGGCGGAACCTACAATGAGCAGTTCTTC
CASSLALRLAGGTYNEQFF
>-|15|-|TRBJ2-6|TRBV7-3
TGTGCCAGCAGCCCCTCCGGATCCGGGGCCAACGTCCTGACTTTC
CASSPSGSGANVLTF
>-|15|-|TRBJ1-4|TRBV5-1
TGCGCCAGCAGCTCAGGGCAGGCCCTGAATGAAAAACTGTTTTTT
CASSSGQALNEKLFF
>-|13|-|TRBJ2-7|TRBV7-9
TGTGCCAGCAGCTTTCAGACTCGCGGCGAGCAGTACTTC
CASSFQTRGEQYF
>-|16|TRBD2|TRBJ2-5|TRBV19
TGTGCCAGTAGCAGCCTAGCGGGGGGTCTTCAAGAGACCCAGTACTTC
CASSSLAGGLQETQYF
>few|16|TRBD2|TRBJ2-7|TRBV11-2
TGTGCCAGCAGCCCCCGGACTAGCGGGAGAGTGTACGAGCAGTACTTC
CASSPRTSGRVYEQYF
>-|19|-|TRBJ1-1|TRBV5-5
TGTGCCAGCAGCTTGGGGGCAACAGGGTCCACCAAAATGAACACTGAAGCTTTCTTT
CASSLGATGSTKMNTEAFF
>-|15|TRBD1|TRBJ2-1|TRBV6-5
TGTGCCAGCAGTCAGACAGGGATACACGCTAGTGAGCAGTTCTTC
CASSQTGIHASEQFF
>-|14|-|TRBJ1-5|TRBV30
TGTGCCTGGAGTGTACTAGGGGGCAATCAGCCCCAGCATTTT
CAWSVLGGNQPQHF
>-|16|-|TRBJ2-5|TRBV6-1
TGTGCCAGCAGTGAAAGAGGTCGGGGTGCCTTAGAGACCCAGTACTTC
CASSERGRGALETQYF
>-|13|-|TRBJ1-2|TRBV5-1
TGCGCCAGCAGCTTGACAGCCAACTATGGCTACACCTTC
CASSLTANYGYTF
>-|16|TRBD2|TRBJ2-1|TRBV5-1
TGCGCCAGCAGCTTGCTGCTAGCGGGAGGAATCGATGAGCAGTTCTTC
CASSLLLAGGIDEQFF
>-|17|-|TRBJ1-4|TRBV19
TGTGCCAGTCGCGGTGGGGGGGCCAGGGCGGAAAATGAAAAACTGTTTTTT
CASRGGGARAENEKLFF
>-|14|TRBD1|TRBJ1-2|TRBV5-1
TGCGCCAGCTTCCCTGCGACAGGGAACTATGGCTACACCTTC
CASFPATGNYGYTF
>-|13|-|TRBJ1-4|TRBV2
TGTGCCAGCAAATTTCTGTTAAATGAAAAACTGTTTTTT
CASKFLLNEKLFF
>-|13|TRBD1|TRBJ2-7|TRBV27
TGTGCCAGCAGGTGGACAGGGGCCTACGAGCAGTACTTC
CASRWTGAYEQYF
>-|15|TRBD1|TRBJ1-4|TRBV6-5
TGTGCCAGCAGTGGATGGACAGGCCCTAATGAAAAACTGTTTTTT
CASSGWTGPNEKLFF
>-|15|TRBD2|TRBJ2-1|TRBV5-1
TGCGCCAGCAGCATGTCGGGGACTAGCGGCAATGAGCAGTTCTTC
CASSMSGTSGNEQFF
>-|13|-|TRBJ1-4|TRBV6-5
TGTGCCAGCAGTTACTCCTTAGGGGAAAAACTGTTTTTT
CASSYSLGEKLFF
>-|12|-|TRBJ2-3|TRBV5-1
TGCGCCAGCAGCCTGCAACCAGATACGCAGTATTTT
CASSLQPDTQYF
>once|16|TRBD1|TRBJ2-2|TRBV11-2
TGTGCCAGCAGCGTTACCGGGACAGGGAAAACCGGGGAGCTGTTTTTT
CASSVTGTGKTGELFF
>-|13|-|TRBJ1-5|TRBV6-5
TGTGCCAGCAGTTACTCCAGCAATCAGCCCCAGCATTTT
CASSYSSNQPQHF
>-|13|-|TRBJ2-5|TRBV29-1
TGCAGCGTTGCCGACAGGAATCAAGAGACCCAGTACTTC
CSVADRNQETQYF
>-|15|TRBD2|TRBJ2-3|TRBV15
TGTGCCACCAGCAGAGATGGCGGGGGTGGAGATACGCAGTATTTT
CATSRDGGGGDTQYF